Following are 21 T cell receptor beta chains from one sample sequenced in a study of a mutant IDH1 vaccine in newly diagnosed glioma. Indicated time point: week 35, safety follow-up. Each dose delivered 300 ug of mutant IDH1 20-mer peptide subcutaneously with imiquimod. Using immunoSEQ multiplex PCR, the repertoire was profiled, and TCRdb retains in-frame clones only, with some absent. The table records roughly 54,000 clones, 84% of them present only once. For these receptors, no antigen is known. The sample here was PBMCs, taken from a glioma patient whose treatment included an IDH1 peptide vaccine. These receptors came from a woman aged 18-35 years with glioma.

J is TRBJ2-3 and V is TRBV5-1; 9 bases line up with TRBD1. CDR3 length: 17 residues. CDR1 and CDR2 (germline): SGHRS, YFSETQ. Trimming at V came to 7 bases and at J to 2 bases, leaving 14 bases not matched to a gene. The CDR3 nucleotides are TGCGCCAGCCGCCGGGACAGGGTAGGCCCACCCACAGATACGCAGTATTTT. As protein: CASRRDRVGPPTDTQYF.

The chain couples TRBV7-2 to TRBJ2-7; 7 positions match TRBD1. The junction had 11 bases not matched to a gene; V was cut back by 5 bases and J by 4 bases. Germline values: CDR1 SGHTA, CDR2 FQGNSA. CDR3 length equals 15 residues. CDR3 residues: CASSPDRDLLYEQYF. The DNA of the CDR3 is TGTGCCAGCAGCCCCGACAGGGATCTGTTGTACGAGCAGTACTTC.

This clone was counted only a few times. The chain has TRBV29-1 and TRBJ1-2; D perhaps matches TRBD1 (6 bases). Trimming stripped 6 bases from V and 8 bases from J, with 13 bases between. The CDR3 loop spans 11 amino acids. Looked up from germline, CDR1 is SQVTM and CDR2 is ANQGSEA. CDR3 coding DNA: TGCAGCGTAGTAGGGGGAGGAGGCTACACCTTC. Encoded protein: CSVVGGGGYTF.

The CDR3 region has the DNA TGTGCCATCAGTGACCCAGCGGAAATTTCCTACGAGCAGTACTTC. It encodes CAISDPAEISYEQYF. This chain uses TRBV10-3 with TRBJ2-7, with D perhaps matching TRBD2 (5 bases). The germline V gene has CDR1 ENHRY and CDR2 SYGVKD. The CDR3 consists of 15 residues. Trimming cost V 3 bases and J 1 base, with 13 bases left between them.

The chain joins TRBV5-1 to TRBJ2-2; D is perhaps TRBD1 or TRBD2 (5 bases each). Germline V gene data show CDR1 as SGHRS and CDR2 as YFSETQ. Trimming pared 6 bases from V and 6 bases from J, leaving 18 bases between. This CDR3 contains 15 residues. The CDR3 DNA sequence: TGCGCCAGCAAAAGGGGAGAGTCGAGTCCCGGGGAGCTGTTTTTT. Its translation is CASKRGESSPGELFF.

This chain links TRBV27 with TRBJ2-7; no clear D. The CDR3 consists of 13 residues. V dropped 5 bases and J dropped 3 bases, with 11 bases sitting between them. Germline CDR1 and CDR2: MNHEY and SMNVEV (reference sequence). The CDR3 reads CASSHGRDYEQYF. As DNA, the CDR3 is TGTGCCAGCAGTCACGGAAGAGACTACGAGCAGTACTTC.

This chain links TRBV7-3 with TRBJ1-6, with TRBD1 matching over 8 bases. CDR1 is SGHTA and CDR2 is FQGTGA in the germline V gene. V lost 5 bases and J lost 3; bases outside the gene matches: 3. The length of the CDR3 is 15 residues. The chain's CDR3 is CASSPGTGYNSPLHF. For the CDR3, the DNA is TGTGCCAGCAGCCCCGGGACAGGCTATAATTCACCCCTCCACTTT.

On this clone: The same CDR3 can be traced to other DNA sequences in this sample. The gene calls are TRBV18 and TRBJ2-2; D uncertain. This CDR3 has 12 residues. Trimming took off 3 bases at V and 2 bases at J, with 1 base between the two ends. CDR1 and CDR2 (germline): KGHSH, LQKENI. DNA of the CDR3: TGTGCCAGCTCACCCAACACCGGGGAGCTGTTTTTT. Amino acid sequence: CASSPNTGELFF.

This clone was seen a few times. In DNA form, the CDR3 reads TGTGCCATCAGTGACGCGTCCTCCACCTACAATGAGCAGTTCTTC. It codes for CAISDASSTYNEQFF. The chain links TRBV10-3 to TRBJ2-1; D is uncertain. Trimming left V 3 bases short and J 2 bases short, with 11 bases between. The CDR3 extends over 15 amino acids. Looked up from germline, CDR1 is ENHRY and CDR2 is SYGVKD.

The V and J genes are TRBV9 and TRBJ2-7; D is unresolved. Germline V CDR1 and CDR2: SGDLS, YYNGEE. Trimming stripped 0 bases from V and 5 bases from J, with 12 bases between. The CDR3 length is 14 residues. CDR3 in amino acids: CASSVEHSDDEQYF. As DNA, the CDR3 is TGTGCCAGCAGCGTAGAGCATAGTGACGACGAGCAGTACTTC.

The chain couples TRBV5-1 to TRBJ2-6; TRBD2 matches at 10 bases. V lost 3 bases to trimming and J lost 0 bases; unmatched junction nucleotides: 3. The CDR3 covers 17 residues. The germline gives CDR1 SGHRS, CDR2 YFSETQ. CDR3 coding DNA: TGCGCCAGCAGCTCCGGGACTAGCGCCTCTGGGGCCAACGTCCTGACTTTC. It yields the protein CASSSGTSASGANVLTF.

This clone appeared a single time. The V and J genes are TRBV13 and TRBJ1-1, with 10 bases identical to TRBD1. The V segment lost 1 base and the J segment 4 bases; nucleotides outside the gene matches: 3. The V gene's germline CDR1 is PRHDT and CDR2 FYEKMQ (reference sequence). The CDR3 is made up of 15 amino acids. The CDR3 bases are TGTGCCAGCAGCTTAGAGGGACAGGGGAGCACTGAAGCTTTCTTT. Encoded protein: CASSLEGQGSTEAFF.

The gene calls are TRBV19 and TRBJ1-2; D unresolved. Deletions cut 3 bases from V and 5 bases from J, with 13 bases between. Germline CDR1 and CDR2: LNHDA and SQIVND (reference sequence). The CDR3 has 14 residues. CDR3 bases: TGTGCCAGTAGTATTTTCGGGTCAGAGTATGGCTACACCTTC. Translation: CASSIFGSEYGYTF.

The CDR3 protein is CASSLGASSYNSPLHF. DNA for the CDR3: TGTGCCAGCAGCTTAGGGGCGAGCTCCTATAATTCACCCCTCCACTTT. The chain recombines TRBV13 with TRBJ1-6; D unclear. The CDR3 runs to 16 residues. Germline V gene lookup returns CDR1 PRHDT and CDR2 FYEKMQ (reference sequence). With 0 bases removed from V and 0 bases from J, the gap between germline ends came to 6 bases.

CDR3 in DNA: TGTGCCATCAGTGAGGCGGGGACAGGGATAAAGAAGACCTACGAGCAGTACTTC. Its translation: CAISEAGTGIKKTYEQYF. The chain links TRBV10-3 to TRBJ2-7, with TRBD1 matching over 9 bases. Germline CDR1 ENHRY, CDR2 SYGVKD. This CDR3 is 18 amino acids long. The J segment lost 2 bases and the V segment lost 2 bases, leaving 13 bases of the junction unmatched.

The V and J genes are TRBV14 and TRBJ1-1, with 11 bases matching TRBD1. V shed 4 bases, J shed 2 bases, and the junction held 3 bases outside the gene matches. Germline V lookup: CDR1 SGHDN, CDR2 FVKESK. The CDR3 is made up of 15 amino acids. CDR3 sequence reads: CASSLRTGGNTEAFF. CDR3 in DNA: TGTGCCAGCAGCCTTCGGACAGGGGGCAACACTGAAGCTTTCTTT. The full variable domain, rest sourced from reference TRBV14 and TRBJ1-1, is EAGVTQFPSHSVIEKGQTVTLRCDPISGHDNLYWYRRVMGKEIKFLLHFVKESKQDESGMPNNRFLAERTGGTYSTLKVQPAELEDSGVYFCASSLRTGGNTEAFFGQGTRLTVV.

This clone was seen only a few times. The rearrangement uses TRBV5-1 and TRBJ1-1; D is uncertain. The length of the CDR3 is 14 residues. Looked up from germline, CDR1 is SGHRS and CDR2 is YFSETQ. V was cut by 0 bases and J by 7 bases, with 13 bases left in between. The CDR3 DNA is TGCGCCAGCAGCTTGGGCACGGGGATGGGTGAAGCTTTCTTT. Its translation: CASSLGTGMGEAFF.

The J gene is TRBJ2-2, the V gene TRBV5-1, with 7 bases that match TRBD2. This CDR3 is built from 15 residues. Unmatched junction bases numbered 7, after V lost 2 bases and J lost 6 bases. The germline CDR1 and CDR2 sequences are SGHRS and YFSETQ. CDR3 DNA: TGCGCCAGCAGCTTACCCACTAGCGTGGCCGGGGAGCTGTTTTTT. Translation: CASSLPTSVAGELFF.

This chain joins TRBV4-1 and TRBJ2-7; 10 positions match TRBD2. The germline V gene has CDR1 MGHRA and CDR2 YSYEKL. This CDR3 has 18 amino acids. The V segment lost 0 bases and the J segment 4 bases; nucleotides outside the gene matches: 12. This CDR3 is CASSQDLLAGIVRYEQYF. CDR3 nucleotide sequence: TGCGCCAGCAGCCAAGATTTACTAGCGGGAATTGTTCGGTACGAGCAGTACTTC.

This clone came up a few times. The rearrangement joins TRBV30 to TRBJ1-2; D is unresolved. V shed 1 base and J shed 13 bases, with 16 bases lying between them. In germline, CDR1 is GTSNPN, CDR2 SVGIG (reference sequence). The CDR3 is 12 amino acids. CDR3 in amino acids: CAWSAAGGHGTF. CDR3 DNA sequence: TGTGCCTGGAGTGCCGCGGGAGGTCACGGCACCTTC.

In DNA form, the CDR3 reads TGTGCCAGCAGTCCCCCGACAGGGCTTACCCAACAGACTTTCTTT. Residues: CASSPPTGLTQQTFF. The V gene is TRBV28, the J gene TRBJ1-1, with TRBD1 identical over 7 bases. There are 15 residues in the CDR3. Germline V gives CDR1 MDHEN, CDR2 SYDVKM. After removal of 5 bases from V and 12 bases from J, the junction contained 18 bases not matched to a gene.